The 28 T cell receptor beta chains reported below all come from one sample, sequenced in a study of blood T cell repertoires in COVID-19. The method was immunoSEQ multiplex PCR; TCRdb's version includes in-frame clones alone and lacks a portion of them. The table has approximately 180,000 clones, approximately 85% seen once; the top ten hold 3% to 3.5%. Sample: peripheral blood. Receptors were obtained from a man between 60 and 75 years old with acute or convalescent COVID-19.

The J gene is TRBJ1-6, the V gene TRBV27; 8 bases are shared with TRBD1. There are 15 residues in the CDR3. Germline trimming cut 3 bases from V and 10 bases from J; bases unmatched to any gene: 8. Looked up from germline, CDR1 is MNHEY and CDR2 is SMNVEV (reference sequence). As DNA, the CDR3 is TGTGCCAGCAGTTTCTCCGGACAGGGTGGGTCACCCCTCCACTTT. Its protein product is CASSFSGQGGSPLHF.

V and J are TRBV7-9 and TRBJ1-1, with D unclear. There are 13 residues in the CDR3. CDR1 and CDR2 from the germline V gene are SEHNR and FQNEAQ (reference sequence). The germline V and J ends were trimmed by 1 base and 11 bases, with 14 bases remaining between them. For the CDR3, the DNA is TGTGCCAGCAGCTTAGTGGGCCCCTACATGGCTTTCTTT. It specifies CASSLVGPYMAFF.

This chain links TRBV2 with TRBJ1-6; no firm D call. The V gene's germline CDR1 is SNHLY and CDR2 FYNNEI. The V gene lost 8 bases and the J gene lost 0 bases, with 8 bases spanning the gap. This CDR3 contains 14 residues. For the CDR3, the DNA is TGTGCCAGCGGGGAGAGCTCCTATAATTCACCCCTCCACTTT. Translated: CASGESSYNSPLHF.

This chain joins TRBV10-3 and TRBJ1-6, with D possibly matching TRBD1 (6 bases). Germline V CDR1 and CDR2: ENHRY, SYGVKD. Trimming stripped 0 bases from V and 0 bases from J, with 9 bases between. This CDR3 has 17 residues. The CDR3 sequence: CAISESGQSSYNSPLHF. Here the CDR3 DNA reads TGTGCCATCAGTGAGTCCGGACAGAGCTCCTATAATTCACCCCTCCACTTT.

The J gene is TRBJ2-7, the V gene TRBV5-8, with a weak D call TRBD1 (5 bases). The CDR3 sequence is 14 residues long. V was pared by 4 bases and J by 0 bases, with 11 bases between. Germline V gene lookup returns CDR1 SGHTS and CDR2 YDEGEE. For the CDR3, the DNA is TGTGCCAGCAGCCCGAGGACACTCTCCTACGAGCAGTACTTC. Amino acids: CASSPRTLSYEQYF.

The table lists this clone with a few counts. The chain combines TRBV6-5 with TRBJ1-4, with D perhaps TRBD1 (6 bases). Germline lookup yields CDR1 MNHEY and CDR2 SVGAGI. The CDR3 sequence is 15 residues long. V was clipped by 0 bases and J by 5 bases, with 10 bases between them. The CDR3, as DNA: TGTGCCAGCAGTTACTCGGGGGGGCAAAATGAAAAACTGTTTTTT. The encoded protein is CASSYSGGQNEKLFF.

The V and J genes are TRBV13 and TRBJ2-2; TRBD1 matches 8 bases. This CDR3 contains 15 residues. CDR1 and CDR2 from the germline V gene are PRHDT and FYEKMQ (reference sequence). The J segment lost 1 base and the V segment lost 5 bases, leaving 3 bases of the junction unmatched. The CDR3 sequence: CASSRDRKNTGELFF. The CDR3 nucleotides are TGTGCCAGCAGCCGGGACAGGAAGAACACCGGGGAGCTGTTTTTT.

In DNA, the CDR3 is TGTGCCAGCAGGGGGACAGGGGTCGAAGAGACCCAGTACTTC. Translated, it gives CASRGTGVEETQYF. The rearrangement links TRBV5-4 to TRBJ2-5, with 10 bases matching TRBD1. The CDR3 has 14 amino acids. Germline V gene data show CDR1 as SGHNT and CDR2 as YYREEE (reference sequence). V dropped 5 bases and J dropped 3; count of bases not matched to a gene: 4.

This clone has more than one count but fewer than ten. V and J are TRBV5-4 and TRBJ1-4, with 7 bases matching TRBD1. From germline, CDR1 is SGHNT and CDR2 YYREEE (reference sequence). The CDR3 contains 15 residues. With 3 bases clipped from V and 8 bases from J, the junction kept 10 bases outside the gene matches. CDR3 sequence (DNA): TGTGCCAGCAGCTCAGCATCAGGGGGAATCGAAAAACTGTTTTTT. This sequence encodes CASSSASGGIEKLFF.

This chain connects TRBV28 to TRBJ2-1, with 9 nucleotides matching TRBD2. The CDR3 covers 16 residues. V lost 8 bases to trimming and J lost 9 bases; unmatched junction nucleotides: 17. Per germline, CDR1 MDHEN and CDR2 SYDVKM. CDR3 bases: TGTGCCAGCCACCCCCTGGCTAGCGGGACCTACGGTGAGCAGTTCTTC. Translated, it gives CASHPLASGTYGEQFF.

The chain joins TRBV29-1 to TRBJ2-7; D not certain. Trimming removed 0 bases from V and 1 base from J, with 10 bases in between. The CDR3 totals 14 residues. Per the germline V gene, CDR1 is SQVTM and CDR2 is ANQGSEA. CDR3 nucleotide sequence: TGCAGCGTTGAAGAAGAAGGCAGGTCCTACGAGCAGTACTTC. It codes for CSVEEEGRSYEQYF.

The rearrangement joins TRBV21-1 to TRBJ1-6; whether TRBD1, the table's D call, matches the DNA was not checked. TRBV21-1 is marked as a pseudogene. The CDR3 has 20 amino acids. The CDR3 DNA reads as TGTGCCAGCAGCAAAGCGCTATGGGACAGGGGGCGAAATTTTAATTCACCCCTCCACTTT. It encodes CASSKALWDRGRNFNSPLHF.

V gene TRBV11-2 combines with J gene TRBJ2-2, with 11 bases matching TRBD2. Germline CDR1 reads SGHAT; CDR2 reads FQNNGV. The ends lost 4 bases at V and 1 base at J; junction bases unmatched: 8. This CDR3 spans 18 amino acids. The CDR3 DNA follows: TGTGCCAGCAGCTCAAACCCGGGACTAGCGGTGAACACCGGGGAGCTGTTTTTT. Protein: CASSSNPGLAVNTGELFF.

V usage is TRBV18 and J usage is TRBJ2-1, with 7 nucleotides matching TRBD2. There are 14 residues in the CDR3. The germline V gene has CDR1 KGHSH and CDR2 LQKENI. The junction had 10 bases not matched to a gene; V was cut back by 6 bases and J by 8 bases. CDR3 DNA sequence: TGTGCCAGCTCTCTCGCGGGAGAGGAAGATGAGCAGTTCTTC. Translating gives CASSLAGEEDEQFF.

This clone came up a few times. This CDR3 is also generated by other DNA sequences in the sample. The chain carries TRBV7-9 and TRBJ2-1, with a tentative D call TRBD1 (5 bases). In germline, CDR1 is SEHNR, CDR2 FQNEAQ (reference sequence). The CDR3 has 12 amino acids. V dropped 5 bases and J dropped 7 bases, with 9 bases sitting between them. For the CDR3, the DNA is TGTGCCAGCAGCCTCCAGGGAAATGAGCAGTTCTTC. Translation: CASSLQGNEQFF.

This clone was observed once. The chain joins TRBV7-2 to TRBJ1-1; D remains unclear. Germline CDR1 reads SGHTA; CDR2 reads FQGNSA. Deletions cut 2 bases from V and 2 bases from J, with 9 bases between. The CDR3 spans 14 residues. The CDR3 loop reads CASSLKLTNTEAFF. The CDR3 DNA sequence: TGTGCCAGCAGCTTAAAGCTGACAAACACTGAAGCTTTCTTT.

The V and J genes are TRBV1 and TRBJ1-6. TRBV1 is an annotated pseudogene. CDR3 length: 13 amino acids. The CDR3 sequence is CTSSHSRESPLHF. CDR3 DNA sequence: TGCACCAGCAGCCACTCGAGGGAATCACCCCTCCACTTT.

The chain links TRBV7-2 to TRBJ1-1, with D unclear. The CDR3 contains 14 residues. Trimming removed 1 base from V and 0 bases from J, with 6 bases in between. In germline, CDR1 is SGHTA, CDR2 FQGNSA. The CDR3 sequence is CASSLGRMNTEAFF. For the CDR3, the DNA is TGTGCCAGCAGCTTAGGGCGGATGAACACTGAAGCTTTCTTT.

This clone was found a few times. The V and J genes are TRBV5-4 and TRBJ2-1; weak D call: TRBD1 (6 bases). Trimming took off 0 bases at V and 12 bases at J, with 7 bases between the two ends. The CDR3 covers 11 residues. Germline V CDR1 and CDR2: SGHNT, YYREEE (reference sequence). DNA for the CDR3: TGTGCCAGCAGCTTGGAGGGGGTGCAGTTCTTC. Translated: CASSLEGVQFF. The variable domain in full, with the rest retrieved from reference TRBV5-4 and TRBJ2-1, is ETGVTQSPTHLIKTRGQQVTLRCSSQSGHNTVSWYQQALGQGPQFIFQYYREEENGRGNFPPRFSGLQFPNYSSELNVNALELDDSALYLCASSLEGVQFFGPGTRLTVL.

The chain recombines TRBV5-6 with TRBJ2-1; 9 bases match TRBD2. CDR3 size: 13 residues. Germline V gene data show CDR1 as SGHDT and CDR2 as YYEEEE. This CDR3 reads CATQREVYNEQFF. The CDR3, as DNA: TGTGCTACCCAGCGGGAGGTTTACAATGAGCAGTTCTTC. Looking up the rest from reference TRBV5-6 and TRBJ2-1 gives the full variable domain: DAGVTQSPTHLIKTRGQQVTLRCSPKSGHDTVSWYQQALGQGPQFIFQYYEEEERQRGNFPDRFSGHQFPNYSSELNVNALLLGDSALYLCATQREVYNEQFFGPGTRLTVL.

This clone has only one observation. The CDR3 protein is CASSLVTGFAIQYF. CDR3 coding DNA: TGTGCCAGCAGCTTAGTAACAGGGTTTGCCATTCAGTACTTC. This chain links TRBV7-9 with TRBJ2-4, with D maybe TRBD1 (6 bases). The CDR3 length is 14 residues. Germline V CDR1 and CDR2: SEHNR, FQNEAQ (reference sequence). V lost 1 base and J 9 bases, leaving 13 bases between the germline ends.

The chain has TRBV10-3 and TRBJ1-2; 10 bases are a match to TRBD1. The V segment lost 10 bases and the J segment 4 bases; nucleotides outside the gene matches: 6. Germline lookup yields CDR1 ENHRY and CDR2 SYGVKD. The CDR3 covers 13 residues. The CDR3: CATRGQGLYGYTF. In DNA form, the CDR3 reads TGTGCCACCCGGGGACAGGGGCTCTATGGCTACACCTTC.

The J gene is TRBJ2-3, the V gene TRBV11-3, with TRBD1 identical over 12 bases. This CDR3 comprises 16 residues. Trimming cost V 3 bases and J 4 bases; bases outside gene matches: 5. Per germline, CDR1 SGHNT and CDR2 YENEEA. CDR3 DNA: TGTGCCAGCAGCTTGGGGGACAGGGGGCATGCAGATACGCAGTATTTT. Translation gives CASSLGDRGHADTQYF.

The V and J genes are TRBV7-9 and TRBJ2-7; D is possibly TRBD2 (6 bases). The CDR3 runs 14 residues. Germline values: CDR1 SEHNR, CDR2 FQNEAQ (reference sequence). Deletions cut 5 bases from V and 4 bases from J, with 15 bases between. The CDR3: CASSVQGGLYEQYF. CDR3 nucleotide sequence: TGTGCCAGCAGCGTCCAGGGAGGTCTATACGAGCAGTACTTC.

The chain links TRBV7-3 to TRBJ2-2, with a weak D call TRBD1 (6 bases). Trimming took 4 bases from V and 7 from J, leaving 22 bases between them. The CDR3 has 17 amino acids. Per germline, CDR1 SGHTA and CDR2 FQGTGA. The CDR3 loop reads CASSSTRLGVGGGELFF. Here the CDR3 DNA reads TGTGCCAGCAGCTCCACCCGTCTGGGGGTAGGGGGCGGGGAGCTGTTTTTT.

This chain connects TRBV24-1 to TRBJ2-5; 8 bases fit TRBD2. This CDR3 region has 16 residues. The germline gives CDR1 KGHDR, CDR2 SFDVKD. Unmatched junction bases numbered 11, after V lost 4 bases and J lost 5 bases. The CDR3 loop is CATSETAGVGWETQYF. CDR3 sequence (DNA): TGTGCCACCAGTGAAACAGCGGGAGTTGGGTGGGAGACCCAGTACTTC.

Only a few counts were recorded for this clone. This chain uses TRBV5-8 with TRBJ2-2; D gene ambiguous. The CDR3 is 15 residues long. CDR1 SGHTS and CDR2 YDEGEE come from the germline V gene. Trimming pared 3 bases from V and 6 bases from J, leaving 15 bases between. In nucleotides, the CDR3 is TGTGCCAGCAGCTCGCTACCCGAAATACCCGGGGAGCTGTTTTTT. It yields the protein CASSSLPEIPGELFF.

This clone was seen once. This sequence joins TRBV18 and TRBJ1-2; TRBD1 is a possible D gene (5 bases). Trimming removed 3 bases at V and 2 bases at J, with 7 bases between. CDR1 is KGHSH and CDR2 is LQKENI in the germline V gene. CDR3 length: 13 residues. CDR3 sequence reads: CASSPDTNYGYTF. CDR3 bases: TGTGCCAGCTCACCGGACACCAACTATGGCTACACCTTC.